The rows below give T cell receptor beta chains drawn from one sample of a study of blood T cell repertoires in COVID-19. Using immunoSEQ multiplex PCR, the repertoire was profiled, and TCRdb retains in-frame clones only, with some absent. The sample yields about 230,000 clones, around four fifths seen once. Material: peripheral blood. Source of these receptors: a woman in her 70s with active or convalescent COVID-19. CDR3s include the opening cysteine and the closing phenylalanine or tryptophan. The D gene is left open where the match is weak. Rows may omit the clone size; those that give it use once, few, many or a size class.

v_gene: TRBV24-1
j_gene: TRBJ2-7
abundance: NA
d_gene: NA
CDR3nt: TGTGCCACCAGTGATGCGGGATGGTACGAGCAGTACTTC
CDR3aa: CATSDAGWYEQYF

v_gene: TRBV28
j_gene: TRBJ2-5
abundance: few
d_gene: NA
CDR3nt: TGTGCCAGCAGTTTTTTTGATTCCTCTCGGACAGCCAAAGAGACCCAGTACTTC
CDR3aa: CASSFFDSSRTAKETQYF

v_gene: TRBV28
j_gene: TRBJ1-2
abundance: once
d_gene: NA
CDR3nt: TGTGCCAGCAGCCCATCAGGGAACTATGGCTACACCTTC
CDR3aa: CASSPSGNYGYTF

v_gene: TRBV11-2
j_gene: TRBJ2-7
abundance: few
d_gene: TRBD1
CDR3nt: TGTGCCAGCAGCCTGGACAGGGGGACCCACGAGCAGTACTTC
CDR3aa: CASSLDRGTHEQYF

v_gene: TRBV14
j_gene: TRBJ1-3
abundance: once
d_gene: NA
CDR3nt: TGTGCCAGCAGCCTCCTCGGGGGAGTTGGAAACACCATATATTTT
CDR3aa: CASSLLGGVGNTIYF

v_gene: TRBV21-1
j_gene: TRBJ1-4
abundance: NA
d_gene: NA
CDR3nt: TGTGCCAGCAGCGCGGGGGGGGACAGGATTAATGAAAAACTGTTTTTT
CDR3aa: CASSAGGDRINEKLFF

v_gene: TRBV20-1
j_gene: TRBJ1-2
abundance: NA
d_gene: NA
CDR3nt: TGCAGTGCTAGTTTCCGTGATGGCTACACCTTC
CDR3aa: CSASFRDGYTF

v_gene: TRBV2
j_gene: TRBJ2-3
abundance: once
d_gene: NA
CDR3nt: TGTGCCAGCAGTGAACAGGGGGGCTACAGCACAGATACGCAGTATTTT
CDR3aa: CASSEQGGYSTDTQYF

v_gene: TRBV10-3
j_gene: TRBJ1-3
abundance: NA
d_gene: TRBD1
CDR3nt: TGTGCCATCAGTGACACTACACCGGAGACAGGGGTATTAAGAAACACCATATATTTT
CDR3aa: CAISDTTPETGVLRNTIYF

v_gene: TRBV4-2
j_gene: TRBJ2-7
abundance: few
d_gene: NA
CDR3nt: TGTGCCAGCAGCCAAGAGACCCCCTGGGCGGGTTGGTACGAGCAGTACTTC
CDR3aa: CASSQETPWAGWYEQYF

v_gene: TRBV7-2
j_gene: TRBJ2-5
abundance: NA
d_gene: TRBD2
CDR3nt: TGTGCCAGCAGCTTCTGGACTAGCGGGAGGGCCCAGTACTTC
CDR3aa: CASSFWTSGRAQYF

v_gene: TRBV4-3
j_gene: TRBJ1-1
abundance: NA
d_gene: NA
CDR3nt: TGCGCCAGCAGCCAACAGGCCCTTAGCGCTGAAGCTTTCTTT
CDR3aa: CASSQQALSAEAFF

v_gene: TRBV6-2/TRBV6-3
j_gene: TRBJ1-2
abundance: NA
d_gene: TRBD1
CDR3nt: TGTGCCAGCAGTCGCCGGGACAGGGACTATGGCTACACCTTC
CDR3aa: CASSRRDRDYGYTF

v_gene: TRBV13
j_gene: TRBJ1-6
abundance: NA
d_gene: TRBD1
CDR3nt: TGTGCCAGCAGCGCCAAACAGGGGGGTGGCTCACCCCTCCACTTT
CDR3aa: CASSAKQGGGSPLHF

v_gene: TRBV7-9
j_gene: TRBJ2-3
abundance: NA
d_gene: TRBD2
CDR3nt: TGTGCCAGCAGTAAAGGACTAGCGGGCACAGATACGCAGTATTTT
CDR3aa: CASSKGLAGTDTQYF

v_gene: TRBV5-4
j_gene: TRBJ1-3
abundance: NA
d_gene: TRBD1
CDR3nt: TGTGCCAGCAGCTTGGACAGGGGGGCTGGAAACACCATATATTTT
CDR3aa: CASSLDRGAGNTIYF

v_gene: TRBV18
j_gene: TRBJ2-3
abundance: NA
d_gene: NA
CDR3nt: TGTGCCAGCTCTACCTGGAGTAGCACAGATACGCAGTATTTT
CDR3aa: CASSTWSSTDTQYF

v_gene: TRBV19
j_gene: TRBJ2-1
abundance: NA
d_gene: TRBD2
CDR3nt: TGTGCCAGTAGCATCACGACTAGCGGGAGGAATAATGAGCAGTTCTTC
CDR3aa: CASSITTSGRNNEQFF

v_gene: TRBV3-1/TRBV3-2
j_gene: TRBJ2-5
abundance: NA
d_gene: TRBD2
CDR3nt: TGTGCCAGCAGCCAGCCAGCGGGGGGGCGGGAGACCCAGTACTTC
CDR3aa: CASSQPAGGRETQYF

v_gene: TRBV4-3
j_gene: TRBJ1-2
abundance: NA
d_gene: NA
CDR3nt: TGCGCCAGCAGCCAAGAGGGTGACAAAGTCTATGGCTACACCTTC
CDR3aa: CASSQEGDKVYGYTF

v_gene: TRBV30
j_gene: TRBJ1-1
abundance: NA
d_gene: TRBD1
CDR3nt: TGTGCCTGGATGGGACAGTTAAACACTGAAGCTTTCTTT
CDR3aa: CAWMGQLNTEAFF

v_gene: TRBV19
j_gene: TRBJ2-7
abundance: NA
d_gene: TRBD2
CDR3nt: TGTGCCAGTAGTATAGGGTCTATGGGACTAGCGGGAGACGAGCAGTACTTC
CDR3aa: CASSIGSMGLAGDEQYF

v_gene: TRBV15
j_gene: TRBJ2-3
abundance: NA
d_gene: NA
CDR3nt: TGTGCCACCAGCAAAGCTCTAGCTGCTAGCACAGATACGCAGTATTTT
CDR3aa: CATSKALAASTDTQYF

v_gene: TRBV2
j_gene: TRBJ1-6
abundance: NA
d_gene: NA
CDR3nt: TGTGCCAGCATCGACAGGTCCCGCTCCTATAATTCACCCCTCCACTTT
CDR3aa: CASIDRSRSYNSPLHF

v_gene: TRBV3-1/TRBV3-2
j_gene: TRBJ2-7
abundance: once
d_gene: TRBD2
CDR3nt: TGTGCCAGCAGCTATCTAGCGGGGAGCTCCTACGAGCAGTACTTC
CDR3aa: CASSYLAGSSYEQYF

v_gene: TRBV4-1
j_gene: TRBJ1-3
abundance: once
d_gene: TRBD1
CDR3nt: TGCGCCAGCAGCCGAAACCCTTCCACCACAGGGGCTGGAAACACCATATATTTT
CDR3aa: CASSRNPSTTGAGNTIYF

v_gene: TRBV5-4
j_gene: TRBJ1-1
abundance: once
d_gene: NA
CDR3nt: TGTGCCAGCAGCTTGGGTCAGGGGTTCACTGAAGCTTTCTTT
CDR3aa: CASSLGQGFTEAFF

v_gene: TRBV30
j_gene: TRBJ1-1
abundance: NA
d_gene: NA
CDR3nt: TGTGCCTGGAGTCCCAGTTGGCTGGTGAACACTGAAGCTTTCTTT
CDR3aa: CAWSPSWLVNTEAFF

v_gene: TRBV18
j_gene: TRBJ2-7
abundance: NA
d_gene: TRBD2
CDR3nt: TGTGCCAGCTCACCAAGGGGGGGACTAGCGGGTTCCTACGAGCAGTACTTC
CDR3aa: CASSPRGGLAGSYEQYF

v_gene: TRBV28
j_gene: TRBJ1-5
abundance: NA
d_gene: NA
CDR3nt: TGTGCCAGCAGCCCGGACAGCCTCAATCAGCCCCAGCATTTT
CDR3aa: CASSPDSLNQPQHF

v_gene: TRBV24-1
j_gene: TRBJ2-3
abundance: NA
d_gene: NA
CDR3nt: TGTGCCACCAGTGATTGGTCGCAGGGCCCAGATACGCAGTATTTT
CDR3aa: CATSDWSQGPDTQYF

v_gene: TRBV10-3
j_gene: TRBJ2-1
abundance: NA
d_gene: TRBD2
CDR3nt: TGTGCCATCACCTGGACTAGCGGGGTTTCGAGGTACAATGAGCAGTTCTTC
CDR3aa: CAITWTSGVSRYNEQFF

v_gene: TRBV28
j_gene: TRBJ1-2
abundance: NA
d_gene: NA
CDR3nt: TGTGCCAGCGGGGCTTGGGGGGGACGGTATGGCTACACCTTC
CDR3aa: CASGAWGGRYGYTF

v_gene: TRBV7-2
j_gene: TRBJ2-7
abundance: NA
d_gene: TRBD2
CDR3nt: TGTGCCAGCAGCCTATCTAGCGGGGGGGGACTGAGGGAGCAGTACTTC
CDR3aa: CASSLSSGGGLREQYF

v_gene: TRBV11-3
j_gene: TRBJ2-1
abundance: NA
d_gene: NA
CDR3nt: TGTGCCAGCAGCATAAACAGGGTCCATGAGCAGTTCTTC
CDR3aa: CASSINRVHEQFF

v_gene: TRBV2
j_gene: TRBJ2-7
abundance: NA
d_gene: TRBD1
CDR3nt: TGTGCCAGCACCCAACCCGGGACAGGGGCCTACGAGCAGTACTTC
CDR3aa: CASTQPGTGAYEQYF

v_gene: TRBV28
j_gene: TRBJ1-3
abundance: NA
d_gene: NA
CDR3nt: TGTGCCAGCAGCTCAGGGGTCTCGGGAAACACCATATATTTT
CDR3aa: CASSSGVSGNTIYF

v_gene: TRBV6-5
j_gene: TRBJ1-6
abundance: NA
d_gene: TRBD1
CDR3nt: TGTGCCAGCACCGACAGGGGGGTTAATTCACCCCTCCACTTT
CDR3aa: CASTDRGVNSPLHF

v_gene: TRBV11-2
j_gene: TRBJ2-7
abundance: NA
d_gene: TRBD1
CDR3nt: TGTGCCAGCAGCTTAGGACAGGGTACCTACGAGCAGTACTTC
CDR3aa: CASSLGQGTYEQYF

v_gene: TRBV18
j_gene: TRBJ1-6
abundance: few
d_gene: NA
CDR3nt: TGTGCCAGCTCACACAGGGAAGGGCCCCTCCACTTT
CDR3aa: CASSHREGPLHF

v_gene: TRBV29-1
j_gene: TRBJ2-1
abundance: NA
d_gene: TRBD1
CDR3nt: TGCAGCGTTGGACAGGGTGTCTACAATGAGCAGTTCTTC
CDR3aa: CSVGQGVYNEQFF

v_gene: TRBV19
j_gene: TRBJ1-5
abundance: NA
d_gene: TRBD1
CDR3nt: TGTGCCAGCAGTGGGACAGGGGGCGATCAGCCCCAGCATTTT
CDR3aa: CASSGTGGDQPQHF

v_gene: TRBV3-1/TRBV3-2
j_gene: TRBJ2-7
abundance: NA
d_gene: TRBD2
CDR3nt: TGTGCCAGCAGCCAATTAGCGGGAATCAAGCCCCACGAGCAGTACTTC
CDR3aa: CASSQLAGIKPHEQYF

v_gene: TRBV6-4
j_gene: TRBJ1-2
abundance: NA
d_gene: TRBD1
CDR3nt: TGTGCCAGCAGTGACCGGACAGGGCTCGATGGCTACACCTTC
CDR3aa: CASSDRTGLDGYTF

v_gene: TRBV7-9
j_gene: TRBJ2-1
abundance: NA
d_gene: TRBD1
CDR3nt: TGTGCCAGCAGCGAGGACAGGGACTACAATGAGCAGTTCTTC
CDR3aa: CASSEDRDYNEQFF

v_gene: TRBV9
j_gene: TRBJ1-2
abundance: NA
d_gene: NA
CDR3nt: TGTGCCAGCAGCTCCCGGGGGGGGGTTGGAGGCTACACCTTC
CDR3aa: CASSSRGGVGGYTF

v_gene: TRBV5-1
j_gene: TRBJ1-1
abundance: NA
d_gene: TRBD1
CDR3nt: TGCGCCAGCAGCAGGCCGGGACAGGATGAAGCTTTCTTT
CDR3aa: CASSRPGQDEAFF

v_gene: TRBV5-5
j_gene: TRBJ2-2
abundance: NA
d_gene: TRBD2
CDR3nt: TGTGCCAGCAGCCCCCCTCCGACTAGCGGGAGGACCAAGAACACCGGGGAGCTGTTTTTT
CDR3aa: CASSPPPTSGRTKNTGELFF

v_gene: TRBV15
j_gene: TRBJ2-5
abundance: NA
d_gene: NA
CDR3nt: TGTGCCACCAGCAGAGATGGCGGCCAAGAGACCCAGTACTTC
CDR3aa: CATSRDGGQETQYF

v_gene: TRBV28
j_gene: TRBJ2-7
abundance: NA
d_gene: TRBD2
CDR3nt: TGTGCCAGCAGTTTGGACGGGACTAGCGGGAGCTACGAGCAGTACTTC
CDR3aa: CASSLDGTSGSYEQYF

v_gene: TRBV3-1/TRBV3-2
j_gene: TRBJ1-2
abundance: NA
d_gene: TRBD1
CDR3nt: TGTGCCAGCAGCCAAGACTGGACGGCCGCAGACAGGGGGCTATCTACGGAGACTTACTATGGCTACACCTTC
CDR3aa: CASSQDWTAADRGLSTETYYGYTF

v_gene: TRBV29-1
j_gene: TRBJ2-7
abundance: few
d_gene: NA
CDR3nt: TGCAGCGTTGAAGGCGGGACCTACGAGCAGTACTTC
CDR3aa: CSVEGGTYEQYF

v_gene: TRBV10-3
j_gene: TRBJ2-1
abundance: NA
d_gene: TRBD2
CDR3nt: TGTGCCATCAGTGGGTCTAGCGGGATTAGCTCCTACAATGAGCAGTTCTTC
CDR3aa: CAISGSSGISSYNEQFF

v_gene: TRBV3-1/TRBV3-2
j_gene: TRBJ1-3
abundance: NA
d_gene: TRBD1
CDR3nt: TGTGCCAGCAGCCAGACAGGGGGCTACTCTGGAAACACCATATATTTT
CDR3aa: CASSQTGGYSGNTIYF